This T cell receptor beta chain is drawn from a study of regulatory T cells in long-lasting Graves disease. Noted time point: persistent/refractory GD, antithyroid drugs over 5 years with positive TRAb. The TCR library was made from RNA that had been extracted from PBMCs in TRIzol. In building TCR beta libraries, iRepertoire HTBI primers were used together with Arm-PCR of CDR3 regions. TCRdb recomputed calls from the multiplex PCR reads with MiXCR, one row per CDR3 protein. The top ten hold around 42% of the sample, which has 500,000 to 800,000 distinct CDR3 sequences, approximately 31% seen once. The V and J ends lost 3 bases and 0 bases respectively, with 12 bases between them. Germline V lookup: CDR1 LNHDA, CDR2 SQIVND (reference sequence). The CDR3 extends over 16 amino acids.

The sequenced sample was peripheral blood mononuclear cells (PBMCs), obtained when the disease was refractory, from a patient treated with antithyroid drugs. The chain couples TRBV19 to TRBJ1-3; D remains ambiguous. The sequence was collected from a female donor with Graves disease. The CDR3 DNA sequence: TGTGCCAGTAGTATGTTTGAAGGAAGCTCTGGAAACACCATATATTTT. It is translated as CASSMFEGSSGNTIYF. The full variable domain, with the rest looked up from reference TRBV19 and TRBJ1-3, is DGGITQSPKYLFRKEGQNVTLSCEQNLNHDAMYWYRQDPGQGLRLIYYSQIVNDFQKGDIAEGYSVSREKKESFPLTVTSAQKNPTAFYLCASSMFEGSSGNTIYFGEGSWLTVV.